This TCR beta chain was recovered during a study of blood T cells in healthy people across ages. Study-level information: Template switching retrieved approximately one barcoded beta molecule for each two T cells.

The V end was cut by 7 bases, the J end by 6 bases, with 6 bases between. Looked up from germline, CDR1 is SNHLY and CDR2 is FYNNEI. The CDR3 has 10 residues. The use of a sample-barcoded 5' primer and a J-beta primer mix characterized a second PCR of about 6 to 12 cycles. TCRdb fed the 5' RACE reads into MiXCR, producing one record per CDR3 protein. The sample records approximately 1,700,000 distinct CDR3 sequences, about two fifths being singletons. Whole-study results and caveats: One million T cells yielded diversity estimates that were considered underestimates. Naive CD4+ cells and diversity were both higher in long-lived donors than in aged donors.

As to this clonotype: The antigen is undetermined.

The chain recombines TRBV2 with TRBJ1-1; D gene uncertain. Input material: blood. This receptor was identified in a human donor in good health. CDR3 DNA sequence: TGTGCCAGCACGGCGCCTGAAGCTTTCTTT. It specifies CASTAPEAFF.